This T cell receptor beta chain stems from a study of OX40 agonist ivuxolimab in advanced cancers. Regarding the study as a whole: CD4+ and CD8+ blood T cells expanded clonally by week 6 at 0.1 to 3.0 mg/kg.

Trimming stripped 0 bases from V and 0 bases from J, with 10 bases between. The CDR3 runs 15 residues. Per germline, CDR1 SGHRS and CDR2 YFSETQ. With respect to this clone: No antigen is known for it.

The assay was immunoSEQ multiplex PCR, and TCRdb's table has in-frame clones only and misses some. In the table there are 60,000 to 75,000 clones, 86% of which are singletons. The sequence derives from an adult with an advanced solid tumor such as melanoma, head and neck, liver or kidney cancer. The source was CD4+ or CD8+ T cells sorted from blood, collected in a trial of the OX40 agonist ivuxolimab. The chain carries TRBV5-1 and TRBJ2-7, with D possibly being TRBD1 (5 bases). The CDR3 sequence is CASSLVTGSSYEQYF. CDR3 bases: TGCGCCAGCAGCTTGGTCACAGGCAGCTCCTACGAGCAGTACTTC.